The clone carrying this TCR beta chain occurred a few times. Its antigen is unidentified. Germline lookup yields CDR1 LGHNA and CDR2 YNFKEQ. The CDR3 is 16 amino acids. V dropped 5 bases and J dropped 1; count of bases not matched to a gene: 7. Each CDR3 protein gets one entry after TCRdb re-called the 5' RACE reads with MiXCR. The data show 450,000 or so distinct CDR3 sequences, with 25% to 30% seen just once and over 0.8% held by the top ten. The data belong to a study of CD8 T cells in ankylosing spondylitis. Overall study results and limits: Reports say disease-linked clones showed up significantly more in matched ankylosing spondylitis synovial fluid. Seemingly distinctive of ankylosing spondylitis blood was a TCR beta motif formed by eight highly homologous variants.

Input material: blood, either unsorted or a sorted T cell fraction (not recorded which). This sequence was found in a male donor with ankylosing spondylitis. The chain links TRBV4-2 to TRBJ2-5; 10 bases fit TRBD1. The CDR3 bases are TGTGCCAGCAGCGAAGGGGACAGGGGACGCCAAGAGACCCAGTACTTC. As protein: CASSEGDRGRQETQYF.